Below are 27 T cell receptor beta chains sequenced from a single sample in a study of blood T cell repertoires in COVID-19. Profiling relied on immunoSEQ multiplex PCR, and the TCRdb table lists in-frame clones only, not all of them. The sample contains about 60,000 clones, around four fifths of which appear only once. The sequenced sample consisted of peripheral blood. The receptors here all came from a man aged 80 or over with acute or convalescent COVID-19.

The chain uses TRBV5-1 and TRBJ1-2; TRBD1 aligns across 9 bases. The CDR3 is made up of 14 amino acids. The V and J ends lost 2 bases and 5 bases, in that order; junction bases with no gene match: 4. CDR1 and CDR2 (germline): SGHRS, YFSETQ. As DNA, the CDR3 is TGCGCCAGCAGCTTACAGGGGGCGGGTTATGGCTACACCTTC. This encodes CASSLQGAGYGYTF.

The chain carries TRBV9 and TRBJ2-7; D is perhaps TRBD2 (5 bases). Germline lookup yields CDR1 SGDLS and CDR2 YYNGEE. The germline V and J ends were trimmed by 4 bases and 3 bases, with 17 bases remaining between them. The CDR3 is 15 residues long. In DNA, the CDR3 is TGTGCCAGCAGCCTCGGAGCGGAAGGAGGCTACGAGCAGTACTTC. It is translated as CASSLGAEGGYEQYF.

This clone showed up just once. The rearrangement links TRBV5-6 to TRBJ2-3; 7 positions agree with TRBD1. Germline V gene sequence: CDR1 SGHDT, CDR2 YYEEEE. V dropped 4 bases and J dropped 2; count of bases not matched to a gene: 7. The CDR3 totals 15 residues. Written as DNA, the CDR3 is TGTGCCAGCAGCAGTTACAGGGGCCCCACAGATACGCAGTATTTT. Its protein product is CASSSYRGPTDTQYF.

The CDR3 here is CASSPGGGRNQPQHF. The CDR3 DNA is TGTGCCAGCAGTCCCGGGGGGGGTAGGAATCAGCCCCAGCATTTT. J is TRBJ1-5 and V is TRBV27; TRBD1 might be the D (5 bases). V was trimmed by 5 bases and J by 4 bases, leaving 15 bases between them. This CDR3 is 15 amino acids long. Germline V CDR1 and CDR2: MNHEY, SMNVEV (reference sequence).

In its sample, this clone was seen once. This CDR3 is CASSYSRQDQPQHF. CDR3 bases: TGTGCCAGCAGTTATTCACGACAAGATCAGCCCCAGCATTTT. V is TRBV6-6 and J is TRBJ1-5, with D hard to call. V lost 3 bases and J lost 5, with 11 bases in between. The V gene's germline CDR1 is MNHNY and CDR2 SVGAGI (reference sequence). This CDR3 contains 14 residues.

The chain employs TRBV5-1 and TRBJ2-1, with D uncertain. The V and J ends lost 0 bases and 7 bases respectively, with 14 bases between them. Germline CDR1 and CDR2: SGHRS and YFSETQ. The CDR3 covers 15 residues. The CDR3 loop is CASSLGDTPSNEQFF. CDR3 nucleotide sequence: TGCGCCAGCAGCTTGGGAGACACTCCTTCGAATGAGCAGTTCTTC. Filled out from reference TRBV5-1 and TRBJ2-1, the complete variable domain reads KAGVTQTPRYLIKTRGQQVTLSCSPISGHRSVSWYQQTPGQGLQFLFEYFSETQRNKGNFPGRFSGRQFSNSRSEMNVSTLELGDSALYLCASSLGDTPSNEQFFGPGTRLTVL.

There are a few counts of this clone. The chain is built from TRBV19 and TRBJ2-1, with a tentative D call TRBD2 (5 bases). Germline loops: CDR1 LNHDA, CDR2 SQIVND (reference sequence). The CDR3 covers 17 residues. V lost 1 base and J 4 bases, leaving 17 bases between the germline ends. This CDR3 reads CASSIALWSGVYNEQFF. The CDR3 nucleotides are TGTGCCAGTAGTATAGCCCTTTGGAGCGGAGTTTACAATGAGCAGTTCTTC.

This clone was counted a few times. This chain links TRBV4-2 with TRBJ2-7, with 7 bases matching TRBD2. V shed 1 base, J shed 4 bases, and the junction held 4 bases outside the gene matches. Germline CDR1 and CDR2: LGHNA and YNFKEQ. The CDR3 has 14 amino acids. In nucleotides, the CDR3 is TGTGCCAGCAGCCAAGGCGGGAGTAATTACGAGCAGTACTTC. As protein: CASSQGGSNYEQYF.

This clone is a singleton in its sample. The chain combines TRBV6-5 with TRBJ1-5, with D perhaps TRBD1 (6 bases). Germline-derived CDR1 and CDR2 are MNHEY and SVGAGI. This CDR3 has 14 amino acids. V was trimmed by 6 bases and J by 7 bases, leaving 16 bases between them. The CDR3 region is CASREVADSQPQHF. CDR3 DNA sequence: TGTGCCAGCAGAGAGGTGGCGGACAGCCAGCCCCAGCATTTT.

The CDR3 here is CAWSKTGNEKLFF. The CDR3 bases are TGTGCCTGGAGTAAGACAGGGAATGAAAAACTGTTTTTT. J is TRBJ1-4 and V is TRBV30, with TRBD1 matching over 7 bases. There are 13 residues in the CDR3. The V gene end was trimmed by 2 bases and the J gene end by 5 bases; junction bases not matched to a gene: 2. Germline V gene lookup returns CDR1 GTSNPN and CDR2 SVGIG (reference sequence).

The gene calls are TRBV2 and TRBJ1-1; D might be TRBD1 (6 bases). Trimming cost V 7 bases and J 0 bases, with 15 bases left between them. The CDR3 totals 15 residues. CDR1 is SNHLY, CDR2 FYNNEI, per germline. DNA of the CDR3: TGTGCCAGCAACAGACAAGGGGGTATGAACACTGAAGCTTTCTTT. This translates into CASNRQGGMNTEAFF.

This chain connects TRBV15 to TRBJ1-2; TRBD1 matches at 10 bases. CDR3 length: 15 amino acids. From germline, CDR1 is LNHNV and CDR2 YYDKDF (reference sequence). Unmatched junction bases numbered 8, after V lost 5 bases and J lost 5 bases. For the CDR3, the DNA is TGTGCCACCAGCCTAAGGACAGGGGGAGGTTATGGCTACACCTTC. Its translation: CATSLRTGGGYGYTF.

This chain links TRBV10-3 with TRBJ1-1; 7 positions match TRBD1. The V gene end was trimmed by 4 bases and the J gene end by 6 bases; junction bases not matched to a gene: 8. The germline CDR1 and CDR2 sequences are ENHRY and SYGVKD. The CDR3 consists of 14 residues. CDR3 sequence (DNA): TGTGCCATCAGTGGGGCTACAGGGGAAGCTGAAGCTTTCTTT. This codes for CAISGATGEAEAFF.

This chain uses TRBV18 with TRBJ1-1; D is perhaps TRBD1 (6 bases). Trimming removed 3 bases at V and 3 bases at J, with 11 bases between. Germline CDR1 and CDR2: KGHSH and LQKENI. The CDR3 has 14 amino acids. CDR3 sequence: CASSPLGQDTEAFF. In DNA form, the CDR3 reads TGTGCCAGCTCACCGTTGGGACAAGACACTGAAGCTTTCTTT.

This clone turned up a few times. The chain carries TRBV14 and TRBJ1-2, with TRBD1 identical over 11 bases. The J segment lost 4 bases and the V segment lost 5 bases, leaving 9 bases of the junction unmatched. Germline V lookup: CDR1 SGHDN, CDR2 FVKESK. The CDR3 is 16 residues long. CDR3 sequence reads: CASSALTGTGGYGYTF. The CDR3 nucleotides are TGTGCCAGCAGCGCCCTAACCGGGACAGGGGGCTATGGCTACACCTTC.

The J gene is TRBJ1-1, the V gene TRBV28; 9 nucleotides match TRBD1. The CDR3 length is 14 residues. Germline loops: CDR1 MDHEN, CDR2 SYDVKM. J lost 6 bases, V lost 6 bases, and 8 bases had no gene match. For the CDR3, the DNA is TGTGCCAGCAGCCGGGACAGGGAGTTTTCTGAAGCTTTCTTT. It codes for CASSRDREFSEAFF.

V usage is TRBV5-1 and J usage is TRBJ1-4, with TRBD1 matching over 9 bases. The V gene end was trimmed by 0 bases and the J gene end by 7 bases; junction bases not matched to a gene: 13. CDR3 length: 18 amino acids. Germline-derived CDR1 and CDR2 are SGHRS and YFSETQ. In nucleotides, the CDR3 is TGCGCCAGCAGCTTGGCCAGGTGGGTGAACAGGGGGCTTGAAAAACTGTTTTTT. It codes for CASSLARWVNRGLEKLFF.

The chain employs TRBV30 and TRBJ1-4, with D hard to call. CDR3 length equals 13 residues. Trimming took off 3 bases at V and 4 bases at J, with 9 bases between the two ends. Germline lookup yields CDR1 GTSNPN and CDR2 SVGIG (reference sequence). CDR3 sequence reads: CAWSSGYNEKLFF. CDR3 DNA: TGTGCCTGGAGCTCGGGATATAATGAAAAACTGTTTTTT.

The gene calls are TRBV4-1 and TRBJ2-2; D not certain. The CDR3 sequence is 16 residues long. CDR1 and CDR2 from the germline V gene are MGHRA and YSYEKL. Trimming removed 1 base from V and 4 bases from J, with 13 bases in between. The CDR3 sequence: CASSQGLARGTGELFF. CDR3 sequence (DNA): TGCGCCAGCAGCCAAGGCCTCGCTCGCGGCACCGGGGAGCTGTTTTTT.

V gene TRBV5-1 combines with J gene TRBJ2-2; D is unclear. V shed 0 bases and J shed 3 bases, with 6 bases lying between them. Germline values: CDR1 SGHRS, CDR2 YFSETQ. The CDR3 totals 14 residues. DNA of the CDR3: TGCGCCAGCAGCTTGGCCGTCGACACCGGGGAGCTGTTTTTT. This translates into CASSLAVDTGELFF.

V usage is TRBV5-1 and J usage is TRBJ1-1, with a tentative D call TRBD1 (5 bases). V was shortened by 2 bases and J by 1 base, with 9 bases between the two germline ends. Germline CDR1 SGHRS, CDR2 YFSETQ. The CDR3 totals 14 residues. For the CDR3, the DNA is TGCGCCAGCAGCTTTGCGGGGGGGAACACTGAAGCTTTCTTT. This translates into CASSFAGGNTEAFF.

The chain joins TRBV5-1 to TRBJ2-1; 11 nucleotides agree with TRBD2. The CDR3 is 17 amino acids. Germline values: CDR1 SGHRS, CDR2 YFSETQ. Germline trimming cut 0 bases from V and 1 base from J; bases unmatched to any gene: 3. The CDR3 here is CASSLDPSGRSYNEQFF. Here the CDR3 DNA reads TGCGCCAGCAGCTTGGATCCTAGCGGGAGGTCCTACAATGAGCAGTTCTTC.

J is TRBJ1-1 and V is TRBV11-3; D not certain. The CDR3 sequence is 13 residues long. The V gene lost 2 bases and the J gene lost 1 base, with 5 bases spanning the gap. Germline V gene sequence: CDR1 SGHNT, CDR2 YENEEA. In DNA, the CDR3 is TGTGCCAGCAGCTTATCAGGGAACACTGAAGCTTTCTTT. Protein: CASSLSGNTEAFF.

This clone is medium-sized within its sample. The V call is TRBV5-4, the J call TRBJ1-2; 9 positions agree with TRBD1. The CDR3 is 15 amino acids. Germline CDR1 is SGHNT and CDR2 is YYREEE (reference sequence). J was trimmed by 2 bases and V by 5 bases; bases with no gene match: 7. The CDR3 loop reads CASRRGTGLNYGYTF. The CDR3 DNA sequence: TGTGCCAGCAGAAGGGGGACAGGGCTAAACTATGGCTACACCTTC.

Written as DNA, the CDR3 is TGTGCCAGCAAATCCTCAGGGGGTCTCGGCTACACCTTC. Protein product: CASKSSGGLGYTF. V and J are TRBV3-1 (or the pseudogene TRBV3-2) and TRBJ1-2; 7 nucleotides match TRBD1. CDR1 is LGHDT and CDR2 is YNNKEL in the germline V gene (reference sequence). Unmatched junction bases numbered 10, after V lost 7 bases and J lost 8 bases. This CDR3 is 13 amino acids long.

The chain links TRBV6-5 to TRBJ2-7, with D perhaps TRBD1 (5 bases). The CDR3 sequence is 15 residues long. Trimming stripped 5 bases from V and 3 bases from J, with 17 bases between. CDR1 is MNHEY and CDR2 is SVGAGI in the germline V gene. The CDR3 sequence is CASSRGSPDYYEQYF. The CDR3 bases are TGTGCCAGCAGTAGGGGTAGCCCAGATTACTACGAGCAGTACTTC.

V gene TRBV4-2 combines with J gene TRBJ2-7, with D perhaps TRBD2 (6 bases). There are 16 residues in the CDR3. V was clipped by 6 bases and J by 0 bases, with 18 bases between them. Per the germline V gene, CDR1 is LGHNA and CDR2 is YNFKEQ. DNA for the CDR3: TGTGCCAGCAGGCGTGGGACTGAGGCGGGCTCCTACGAGCAGTACTTC. This encodes CASRRGTEAGSYEQYF.